This TCR beta chain emerged from a study of blood T cell repertoires in COVID-19. Study overall: Italy, Spain and the United States were the sources of the convalescent and acute COVID-19 samples. Nucleic acid was either cDNA or gDNA, and it came from T cells, B-cell-depleted T cells, or PBMCs.

Under the authors' procedure: By means of reference gene primer amplification, nucleated cell counts were estimated. Method: immunoSEQ multiplex PCR; TCRdb's copy keeps in-frame clones and lacks some. V and J calls plus clone size are reproduced from that table; the DNA served to infer D and trimming. The sample yields about 120,000 clones, 90% seen once. CDR3 size: 16 residues. Germline assignment: CDR1 MNHNY and CDR2 SVGAGI (reference sequence). The trim removed 6 bases at V and 3 bases at J, leaving 12 bases unmatched. The gene calls are TRBV6-6 and TRBJ2-3, with TRBD1 matching over 7 bases. Material for sequencing was peripheral blood. The receptor was derived from a human donor with active COVID-19. The donor label of this sample is uncertain. This CDR3 is CASRPGQPPRTDTQYF. The CDR3 coding sequence is TGTGCCAGCAGGCCGGGACAGCCGCCCCGAACAGATACGCAGTATTTT.